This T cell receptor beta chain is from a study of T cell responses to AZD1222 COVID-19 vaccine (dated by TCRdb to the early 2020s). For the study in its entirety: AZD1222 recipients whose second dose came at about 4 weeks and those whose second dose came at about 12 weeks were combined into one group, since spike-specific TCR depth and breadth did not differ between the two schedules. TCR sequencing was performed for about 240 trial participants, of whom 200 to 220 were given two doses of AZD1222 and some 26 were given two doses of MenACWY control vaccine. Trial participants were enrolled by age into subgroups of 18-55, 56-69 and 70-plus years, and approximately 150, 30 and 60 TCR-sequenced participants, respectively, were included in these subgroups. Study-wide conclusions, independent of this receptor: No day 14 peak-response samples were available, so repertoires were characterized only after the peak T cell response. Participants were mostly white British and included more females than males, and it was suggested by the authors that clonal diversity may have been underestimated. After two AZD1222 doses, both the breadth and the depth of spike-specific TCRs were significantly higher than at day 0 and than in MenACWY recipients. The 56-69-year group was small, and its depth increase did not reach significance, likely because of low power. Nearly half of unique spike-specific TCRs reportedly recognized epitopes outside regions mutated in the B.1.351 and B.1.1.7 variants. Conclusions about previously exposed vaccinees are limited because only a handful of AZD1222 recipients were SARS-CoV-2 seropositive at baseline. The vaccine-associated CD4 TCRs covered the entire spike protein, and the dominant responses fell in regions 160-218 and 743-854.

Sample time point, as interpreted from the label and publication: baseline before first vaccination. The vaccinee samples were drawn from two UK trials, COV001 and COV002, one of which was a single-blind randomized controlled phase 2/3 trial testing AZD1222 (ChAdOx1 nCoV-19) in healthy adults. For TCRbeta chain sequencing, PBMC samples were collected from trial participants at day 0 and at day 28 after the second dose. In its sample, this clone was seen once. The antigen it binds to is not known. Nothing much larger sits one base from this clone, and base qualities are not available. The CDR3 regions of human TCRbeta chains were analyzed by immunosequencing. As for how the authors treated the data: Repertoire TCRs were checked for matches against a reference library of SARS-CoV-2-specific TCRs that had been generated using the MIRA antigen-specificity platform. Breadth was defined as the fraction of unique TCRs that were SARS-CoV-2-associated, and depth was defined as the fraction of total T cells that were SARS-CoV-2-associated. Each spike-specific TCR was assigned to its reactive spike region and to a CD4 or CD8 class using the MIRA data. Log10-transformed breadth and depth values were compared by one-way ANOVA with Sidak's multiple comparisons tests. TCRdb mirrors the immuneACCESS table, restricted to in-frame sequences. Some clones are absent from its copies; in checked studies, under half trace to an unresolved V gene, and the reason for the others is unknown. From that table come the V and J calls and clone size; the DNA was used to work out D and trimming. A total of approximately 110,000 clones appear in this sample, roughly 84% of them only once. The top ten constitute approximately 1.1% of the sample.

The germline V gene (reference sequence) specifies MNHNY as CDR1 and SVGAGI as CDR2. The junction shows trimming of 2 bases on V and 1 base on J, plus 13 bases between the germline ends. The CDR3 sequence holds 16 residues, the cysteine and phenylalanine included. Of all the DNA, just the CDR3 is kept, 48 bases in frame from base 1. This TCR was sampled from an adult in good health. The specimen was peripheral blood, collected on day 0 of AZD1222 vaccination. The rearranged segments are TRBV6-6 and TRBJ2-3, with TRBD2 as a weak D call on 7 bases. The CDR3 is CASSYDLGGGTDTQYF. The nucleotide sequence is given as TGTGCCAGCAGTTACGATTTAGGGGGGGGCACAGATACGCAGTATTTT.